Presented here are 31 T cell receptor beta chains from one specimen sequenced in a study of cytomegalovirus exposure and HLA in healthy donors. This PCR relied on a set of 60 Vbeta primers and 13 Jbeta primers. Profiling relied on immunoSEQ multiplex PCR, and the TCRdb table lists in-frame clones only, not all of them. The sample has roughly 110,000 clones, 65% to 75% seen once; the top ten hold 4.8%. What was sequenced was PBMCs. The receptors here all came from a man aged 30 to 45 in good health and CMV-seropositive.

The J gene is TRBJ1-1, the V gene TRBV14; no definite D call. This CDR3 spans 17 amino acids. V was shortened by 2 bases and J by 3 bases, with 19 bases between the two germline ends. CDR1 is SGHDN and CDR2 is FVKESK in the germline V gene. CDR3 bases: TGTGCCAGCAGCCAAATCTTTCAAATGCGAGGATACACTGAAGCTTTCTTT. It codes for CASSQIFQMRGYTEAFF. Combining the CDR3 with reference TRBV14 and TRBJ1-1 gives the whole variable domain EAGVTQFPSHSVIEKGQTVTLRCDPISGHDNLYWYRRVMGKEIKFLLHFVKESKQDESGMPNNRFLAERTGGTYSTLKVQPAELEDSGVYFCASSQIFQMRGYTEAFFGQGTRLTVV.

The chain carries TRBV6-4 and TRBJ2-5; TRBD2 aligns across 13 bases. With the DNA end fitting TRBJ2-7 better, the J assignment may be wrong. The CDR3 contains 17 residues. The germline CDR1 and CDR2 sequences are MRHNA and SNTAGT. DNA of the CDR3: TGTGCCAGCAGTGGCTCACGGACTAGCGGGGGATACTACGAGCAGTACTTC. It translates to CASSGSRTSGGYYEQYF.

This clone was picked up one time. CDR3 sequence: CASAPGGSYSGNTIYF. In DNA, the CDR3 is TGTGCCAGCGCACCCGGGGGGTCTTACTCTGGAAACACCATATATTTT. The gene calls are TRBV28 and TRBJ1-3; D may be TRBD1 (5 bases). CDR1 is MDHEN and CDR2 is SYDVKM in the germline V gene. The V end lost 8 bases, the J end lost 0 bases, and 17 bases lay between the germline ends. The CDR3 has 16 residues.

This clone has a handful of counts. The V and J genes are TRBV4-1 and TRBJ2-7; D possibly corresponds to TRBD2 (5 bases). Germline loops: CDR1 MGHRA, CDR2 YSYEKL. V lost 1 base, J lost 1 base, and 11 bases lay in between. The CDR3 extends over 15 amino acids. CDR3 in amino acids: CASSQGSEGSYEQYF. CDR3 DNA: TGCGCCAGCAGCCAAGGGTCAGAGGGATCCTACGAGCAGTACTTC.

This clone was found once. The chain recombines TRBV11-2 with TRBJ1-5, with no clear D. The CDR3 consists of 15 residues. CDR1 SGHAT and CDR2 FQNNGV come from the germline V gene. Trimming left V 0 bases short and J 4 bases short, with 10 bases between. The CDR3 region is CASSLDRGGNQPQHF. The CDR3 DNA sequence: TGTGCCAGCAGCTTAGACCGGGGAGGAAATCAGCCCCAGCATTTT.

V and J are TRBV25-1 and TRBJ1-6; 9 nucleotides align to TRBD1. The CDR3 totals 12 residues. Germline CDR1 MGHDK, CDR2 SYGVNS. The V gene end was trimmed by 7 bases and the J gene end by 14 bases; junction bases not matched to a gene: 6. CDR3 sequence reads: CASKDRGGALHF. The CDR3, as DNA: TGTGCCAGCAAGGACAGGGGTGGTGCCCTCCACTTT.

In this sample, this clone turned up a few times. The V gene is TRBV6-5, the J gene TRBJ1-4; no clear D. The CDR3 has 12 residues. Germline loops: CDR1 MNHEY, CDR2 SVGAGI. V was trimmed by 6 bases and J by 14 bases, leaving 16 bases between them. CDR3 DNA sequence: TGTGCCAGCAGCCCCTCCCTGCCCCGGCTGTTTTTT. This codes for CASSPSLPRLFF.

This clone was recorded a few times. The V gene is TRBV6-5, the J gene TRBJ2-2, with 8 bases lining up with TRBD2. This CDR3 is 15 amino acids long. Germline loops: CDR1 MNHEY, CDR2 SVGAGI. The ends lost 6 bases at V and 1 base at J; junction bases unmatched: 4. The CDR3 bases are TGTGCCAGCAGGAGACGGGGGGGGAACACCGGGGAGCTGTTTTTT. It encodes CASRRRGGNTGELFF.

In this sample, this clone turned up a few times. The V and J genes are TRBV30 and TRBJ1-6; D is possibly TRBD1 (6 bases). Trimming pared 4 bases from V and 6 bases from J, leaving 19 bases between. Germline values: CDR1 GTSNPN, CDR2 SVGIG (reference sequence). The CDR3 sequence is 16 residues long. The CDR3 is CAWNPPGVFRNSPLHF. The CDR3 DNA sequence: TGTGCCTGGAACCCCCCAGGGGTCTTCCGTAATTCACCCCTCCACTTT.

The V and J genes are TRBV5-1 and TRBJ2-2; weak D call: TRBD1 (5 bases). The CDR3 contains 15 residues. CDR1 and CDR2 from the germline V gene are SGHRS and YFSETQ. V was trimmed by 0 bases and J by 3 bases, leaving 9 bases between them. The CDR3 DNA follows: TGCGCCAGCAGCTTGGAGGACACCTACACCGGGGAGCTGTTTTTT. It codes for CASSLEDTYTGELFF.

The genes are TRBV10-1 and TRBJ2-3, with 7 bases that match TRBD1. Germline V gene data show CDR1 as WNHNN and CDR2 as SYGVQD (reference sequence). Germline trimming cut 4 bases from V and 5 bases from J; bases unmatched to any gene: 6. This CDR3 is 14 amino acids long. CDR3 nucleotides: TGCGCCAGCAGTGGGAAGGGGGCCGGAGATACGCAGTATTTT. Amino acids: CASSGKGAGDTQYF.

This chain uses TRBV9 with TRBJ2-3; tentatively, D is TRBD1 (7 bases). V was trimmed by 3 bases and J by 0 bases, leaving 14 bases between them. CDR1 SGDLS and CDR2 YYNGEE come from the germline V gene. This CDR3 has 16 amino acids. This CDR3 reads CASSESAGQSTDTQYF. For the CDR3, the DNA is TGTGCCAGCAGCGAATCGGCGGGACAGAGCACAGATACGCAGTATTTT. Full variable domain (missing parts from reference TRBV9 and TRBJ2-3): DSGVTQTPKHLITATGQRVTLRCSPRSGDLSVYWYQQSLDQGLQFLIQYYNGEERAKGNILERFSAQQFPDLHSELNLSSLELGDSALYFCASSESAGQSTDTQYFGPGTRLTVL.

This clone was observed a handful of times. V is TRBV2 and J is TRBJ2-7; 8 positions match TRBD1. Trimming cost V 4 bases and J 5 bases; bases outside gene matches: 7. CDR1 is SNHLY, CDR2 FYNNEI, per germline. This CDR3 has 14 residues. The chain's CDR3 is CASSGTGWIHEQYF. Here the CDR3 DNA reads TGTGCCAGCAGTGGGACAGGGTGGATCCACGAGCAGTACTTC.

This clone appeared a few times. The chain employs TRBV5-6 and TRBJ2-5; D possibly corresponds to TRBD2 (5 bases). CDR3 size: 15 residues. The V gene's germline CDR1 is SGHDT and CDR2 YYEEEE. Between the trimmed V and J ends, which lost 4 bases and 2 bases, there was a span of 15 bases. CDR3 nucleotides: TGTGCCAGCAGCCGCCCACTAGACTATCAAGAGACCCAGTACTTC. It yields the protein CASSRPLDYQETQYF.

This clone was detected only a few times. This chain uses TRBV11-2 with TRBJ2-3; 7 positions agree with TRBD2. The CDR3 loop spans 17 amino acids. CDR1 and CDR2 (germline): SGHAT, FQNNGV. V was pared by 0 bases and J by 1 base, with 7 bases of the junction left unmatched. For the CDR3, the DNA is TGTGCCAGCAGCTTAGACTCTCGCGGGGGAGGCACAGATACGCAGTATTTT. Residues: CASSLDSRGGGTDTQYF.

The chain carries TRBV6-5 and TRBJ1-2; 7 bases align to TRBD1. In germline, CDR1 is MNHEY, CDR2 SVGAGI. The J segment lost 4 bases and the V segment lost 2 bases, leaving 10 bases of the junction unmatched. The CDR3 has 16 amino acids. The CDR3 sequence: CASSYLRTGGGYGYTF. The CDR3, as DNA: TGTGCCAGCAGTTACCTAAGGACAGGTGGGGGCTATGGCTACACCTTC.

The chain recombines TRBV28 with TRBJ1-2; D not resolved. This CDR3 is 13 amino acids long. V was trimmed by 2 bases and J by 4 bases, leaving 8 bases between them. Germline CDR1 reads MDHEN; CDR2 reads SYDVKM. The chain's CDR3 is CASSLRHFYGYTF. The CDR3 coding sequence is TGTGCCAGCAGTTTAAGACACTTCTATGGCTACACCTTC.

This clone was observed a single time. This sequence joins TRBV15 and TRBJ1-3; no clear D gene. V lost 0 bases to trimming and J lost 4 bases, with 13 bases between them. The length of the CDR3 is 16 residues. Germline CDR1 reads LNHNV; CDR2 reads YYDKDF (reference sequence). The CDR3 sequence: CATSRDRLIRGNTIYF. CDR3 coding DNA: TGTGCCACCAGCAGAGATAGACTGATAAGAGGAAACACCATATATTTT.

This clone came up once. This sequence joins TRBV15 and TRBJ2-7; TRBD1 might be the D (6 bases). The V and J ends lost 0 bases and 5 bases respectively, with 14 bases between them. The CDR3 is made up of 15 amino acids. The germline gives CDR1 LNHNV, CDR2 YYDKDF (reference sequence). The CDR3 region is CATSRDLNRVDEQYF. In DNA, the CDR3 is TGTGCCACCAGCAGAGATTTGAACAGGGTGGACGAGCAGTACTTC.

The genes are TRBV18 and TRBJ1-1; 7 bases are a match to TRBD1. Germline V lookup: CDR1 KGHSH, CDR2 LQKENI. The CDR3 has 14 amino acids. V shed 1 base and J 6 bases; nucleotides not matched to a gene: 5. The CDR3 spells CASSPQGAVPEAFF. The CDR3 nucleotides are TGTGCCAGCTCACCACAGGGGGCAGTACCTGAAGCTTTCTTT.

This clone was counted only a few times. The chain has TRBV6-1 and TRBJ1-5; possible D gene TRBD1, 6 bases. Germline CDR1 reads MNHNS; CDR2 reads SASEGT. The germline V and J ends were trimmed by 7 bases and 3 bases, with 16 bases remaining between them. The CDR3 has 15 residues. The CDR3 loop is CASTQRGGNNQPQHF. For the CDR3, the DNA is TGTGCCAGCACCCAGAGGGGGGGGAACAATCAGCCCCAGCATTTT.

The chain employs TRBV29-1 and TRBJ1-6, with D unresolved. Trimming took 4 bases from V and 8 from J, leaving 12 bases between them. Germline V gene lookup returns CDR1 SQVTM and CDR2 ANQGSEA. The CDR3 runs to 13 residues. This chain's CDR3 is CSVARTPDSPLHF. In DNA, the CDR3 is TGCAGCGTTGCGCGTACCCCCGATTCACCCCTCCACTTT. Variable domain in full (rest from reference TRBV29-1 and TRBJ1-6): SAVISQKPSRDICQRGTSLTIQCQVDSQVTMMFWYRQQPGQSLTLIATANQGSEATYESGFVIDKFPISRPNLTFSTLTVSNMSPEDSSIYLCSVARTPDSPLHFGNGTRLTVT.

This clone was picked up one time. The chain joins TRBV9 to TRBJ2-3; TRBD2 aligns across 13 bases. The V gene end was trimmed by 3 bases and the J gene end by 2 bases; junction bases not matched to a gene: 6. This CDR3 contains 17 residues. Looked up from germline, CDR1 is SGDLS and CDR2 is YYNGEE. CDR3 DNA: TGTGCCAGCAGCGCGACGGGACTAGCGGGGCTCACAGATACGCAGTATTTT. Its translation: CASSATGLAGLTDTQYF.

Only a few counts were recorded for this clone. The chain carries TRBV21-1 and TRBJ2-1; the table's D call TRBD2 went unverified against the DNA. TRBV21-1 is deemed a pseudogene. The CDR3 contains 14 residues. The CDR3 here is CASRSGGGVKSRFF. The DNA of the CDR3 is TGTGCCAGCAGATCAGGCGGGGGGGTTAAGTCTCGGTTCTTC.

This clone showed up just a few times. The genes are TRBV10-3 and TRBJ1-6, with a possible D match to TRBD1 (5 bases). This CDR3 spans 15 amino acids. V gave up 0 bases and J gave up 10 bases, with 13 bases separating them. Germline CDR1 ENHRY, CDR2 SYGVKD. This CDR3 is CAISESGARGSPLHF. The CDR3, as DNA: TGTGCCATCAGTGAGTCTGGGGCCCGTGGATCACCCCTCCACTTT.

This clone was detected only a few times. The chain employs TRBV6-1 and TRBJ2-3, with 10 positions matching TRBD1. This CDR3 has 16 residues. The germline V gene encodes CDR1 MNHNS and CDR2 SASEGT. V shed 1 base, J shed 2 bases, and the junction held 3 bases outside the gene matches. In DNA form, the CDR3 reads TGTGCCAGCAGTGAAGGACAGGGGGCTTACACAGATACGCAGTATTTT. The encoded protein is CASSEGQGAYTDTQYF.

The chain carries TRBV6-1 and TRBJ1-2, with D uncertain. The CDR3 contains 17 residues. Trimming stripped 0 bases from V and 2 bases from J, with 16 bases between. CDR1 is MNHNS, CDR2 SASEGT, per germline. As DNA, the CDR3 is TGTGCCAGCAGTGAAGCGCCGGTAGTGACTTTAAACTATGGCTACACCTTC. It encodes CASSEAPVVTLNYGYTF.

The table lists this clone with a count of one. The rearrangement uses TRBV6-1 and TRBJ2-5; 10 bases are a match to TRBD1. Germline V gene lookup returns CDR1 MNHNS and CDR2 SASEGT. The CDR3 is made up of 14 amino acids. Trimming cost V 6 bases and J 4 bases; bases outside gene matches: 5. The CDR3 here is CASSLGQGRETQYF. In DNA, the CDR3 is TGTGCCAGCAGCTTGGGACAGGGGAGAGAGACCCAGTACTTC.

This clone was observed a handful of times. For the CDR3, the DNA is TGTGCCAGCAGCAGGGATGCACCTATGAACACTGAAGCTTTCTTT. This codes for CASSRDAPMNTEAFF. V usage is TRBV2 and J usage is TRBJ1-1, with D possibly TRBD1 on 5 matching bases. V gave up 6 bases and J gave up 0 bases, with 14 bases separating them. The germline V gene encodes CDR1 SNHLY and CDR2 FYNNEI. The CDR3 spans 15 residues.

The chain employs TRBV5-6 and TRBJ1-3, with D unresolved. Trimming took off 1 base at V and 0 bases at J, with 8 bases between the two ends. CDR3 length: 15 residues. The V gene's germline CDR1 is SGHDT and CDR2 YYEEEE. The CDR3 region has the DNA TGTGCCAGCAGCTTGAAAACAGCCTCTGGAAACACCATATATTTT. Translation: CASSLKTASGNTIYF.

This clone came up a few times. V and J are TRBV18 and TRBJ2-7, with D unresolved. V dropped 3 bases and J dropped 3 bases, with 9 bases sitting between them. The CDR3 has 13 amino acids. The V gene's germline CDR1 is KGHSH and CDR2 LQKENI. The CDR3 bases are TGTGCCAGCTCACCCGGGTCCAACTACGAGCAGTACTTC. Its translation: CASSPGSNYEQYF.